The rows below give T cell receptor beta chains drawn from one sample of a study of T-cell memory formation after mild COVID-19. TCRdb redid the calling of the 5' RACE reads with MiXCR, one entry per CDR3 protein. The sample holds under 110,000 distinct CDR3 sequences; 15% to 20% are singletons and the top ten take 25% to 35%. The source material was PBMCs or a T cell subset sorted from them (not recorded which). The receptors shown here come from an adult woman who had mild COVID-19 (a few samples of this study predate the infection). Cell type and time point are not known. The CDR3 runs from the conserved cysteine through the conserved F or W. The D gene is left open where the match is weak. Part of the rows lack a size; the others show once, few, many or a class for expanded clones.

abundance | len | d_gene | j_gene | v_gene | CDR3aa | CDR3nt
- | 13 | - | TRBJ2-1 | TRBV12-5 | CASSKGGSYEQFF | TGTGCTAGTTCCAAAGGGGGTAGCTATGAGCAGTTCTTC
many | 14 | - | TRBJ1-5 | TRBV4-1 | CASALGTSNQPQHF | TGCGCCAGCGCGCTCGGGACGAGCAATCAGCCCCAGCATTTT
few | 13 | - | TRBJ1-2 | TRBV2 | CASSEMPGNGYTF | TGTGCCAGCAGTGAAATGCCAGGGAATGGCTACACCTTC
many | 15 | TRBD2 | TRBJ2-3 | TRBV12-3/TRBV12-4 | CASSSPSGGTDTQYF | TGTGCCAGCAGTTCGCCTAGCGGGGGCACAGATACGCAGTATTTT
- | 15 | TRBD2 | TRBJ2-4 | TRBV6-5 | CASSLTTSGSDIQYF | TGTGCCAGCAGTTTAACGACTAGCGGGAGTGACATTCAGTACTTC
few | 12 | - | TRBJ1-1 | TRBV12-3/TRBV12-4 | CASTVVNTEAFF | TGTGCCAGCACTGTCGTTAACACTGAAGCTTTCTTT
- | 16 | TRBD2 | TRBJ2-7 | TRBV27 | CASSEQGLAASYEQYF | TGTGCCAGCAGTGAACAAGGACTAGCGGCCTCCTACGAGCAGTACTTC
few | 14 | - | TRBJ2-7 | TRBV18 | CASSPSDRSYEQYF | TGTGCCAGCTCACCTTCTGATCGGTCCTACGAGCAGTACTTC
once | 14 | - | TRBJ2-4 | TRBV6-6 | CASTSPANKNIQYF | TGTGCCAGCACCTCCCCCGCGAACAAAAACATTCAGTACTTC
- | 14 | - | TRBJ1-1 | TRBV11-3 | CASSAGTVNTEAFF | TGTGCCAGCAGCGCCGGGACTGTCAACACTGAAGCTTTCTTT
- | 14 | - | TRBJ2-7 | TRBV20-1 | CSASRQGSSYEQYF | TGCAGTGCTAGCCGGCAGGGGAGCTCCTACGAGCAGTACTTC
few | 16 | - | TRBJ2-7 | TRBV7-9 | CASSLAPGRLGNEQYF | TGTGCCAGCAGCTTAGCGCCGGGCCGGTTGGGGAACGAGCAGTACTTC
- | 17 | - | TRBJ2-3 | TRBV12-3/TRBV12-4 | CASSLWGGASNTDTQYF | TGTGCCAGCAGTTTATGGGGGGGGGCCAGTAATACAGATACGCAGTATTTT
many | 14 | TRBD2 | TRBJ2-5 | TRBV15 | CATSRTSGGETQYF | TGTGCCACCAGCAGGACTAGCGGGGGGGAGACCCAGTACTTC
few | 13 | TRBD1 | TRBJ1-1 | TRBV7-9 | CASSQDRETEAFF | TGTGCCAGCAGCCAGGACAGGGAGACTGAAGCTTTCTTT
- | 14 | - | TRBJ2-3 | TRBV12-5 | CASGPPDSTDTQYF | TGTGCTAGTGGCCCACCGGACAGCACAGATACGCAGTATTTT
- | 13 | TRBD2 | TRBJ2-5 | TRBV20-1 | CSAWTSGEETQYF | TGCAGTGCTTGGACTAGCGGGGAAGAGACCCAGTACTTC
many | 14 | TRBD1 | TRBJ1-4 | TRBV19 | CASSPRQGNEKLFF | TGTGCCAGTAGTCCTCGACAGGGTAATGAAAAACTGTTTTTT
- | 12 | - | TRBJ2-2 | TRBV24-1 | CATSANTGELFF | TGTGCCACCAGTGCGAACACCGGGGAGCTGTTTTTT
- | 18 | TRBD2 | TRBJ2-1 | TRBV2 | CASDHNPELARPRNEQFF | TGTGCCAGCGACCACAATCCGGAACTAGCGAGACCACGGAATGAGCAGTTCTTC
- | 17 | TRBD1 | TRBJ2-3 | TRBV6-4 | CASSDSIPGQGSDTQYF | TGTGCCAGCAGTGACTCGATTCCGGGACAGGGGTCAGATACGCAGTATTTT
few | 11 | - | TRBJ2-5 | TRBV9 | CASSVAETQYF | TGTGCCAGCAGCGTAGCAGAGACCCAGTACTTC
- | 15 | - | TRBJ2-5 | TRBV9 | CASSPSSTSLKTQYF | TGTGCCAGCAGCCCCTCCTCCACTAGTCTCAAGACCCAGTACTTC
- | 18 | - | TRBJ1-6 | TRBV14 | CASSQDVWQGGNNSPLHF | TGTGCCAGCAGCCAAGATGTTTGGCAGGGAGGGAATAATTCACCCCTCCACTTT
few | 16 | - | TRBJ2-1 | TRBV5-5 | CASSLDEGSTYNEQFF | TGTGCCAGCAGCTTGGACGAGGGGAGCACCTACAATGAGCAGTTCTTC
few | 16 | - | TRBJ2-1 | TRBV6-5 | CASSYSGAPLNNEQFF | TGTGCCAGCAGTTACTCAGGGGCGCCCCTCAACAATGAGCAGTTCTTC
few | 13 | TRBD2 | TRBJ2-7 | TRBV20-1 | CSARGGLPYRQYF | TGCAGTGCTAGAGGGGGACTACCCTATAGGCAGTACTTC
- | 15 | - | TRBJ1-2 | TRBV29-1 | CSVEALQGMSYGYTF | TGCAGCGTTGAAGCTCTACAGGGAATGAGCTATGGCTACACCTTC
- | 12 | - | TRBJ2-1 | TRBV2 | CASTPEGDEQFF | TGTGCCAGCACCCCCGAGGGGGATGAGCAGTTCTTC
- | 13 | - | TRBJ2-7 | TRBV2 | CASTIRVSYEQYF | TGTGCCAGCACGATCAGGGTTTCCTACGAGCAGTACTTC
- | 16 | TRBD2 | TRBJ2-1 | TRBV11-2 | CASSAAPSGLYNEQFF | TGTGCCAGCAGCGCCGCCCCTAGCGGGCTATACAATGAGCAGTTCTTC
- | 15 | TRBD2 | TRBJ2-1 | TRBV7-9 | CASSETGTSNNEQFF | TGTGCCAGCAGCGAGACCGGGACTAGCAACAATGAGCAGTTCTTC
- | 13 | - | TRBJ2-7 | TRBV5-1 | CASSLAQHYEQYF | TGCGCCAGCAGCTTGGCACAGCACTACGAGCAGTACTTC
many | 15 | - | TRBJ2-3 | TRBV3-1 | CASSFAANFGDTQYF | TGTGCCAGCAGCTTCGCGGCCAACTTTGGGGATACGCAGTATTTT
few | 12 | - | TRBJ1-2 | TRBV3-1 | CASSHLGNGYTF | TGTGCCAGCAGCCACTTAGGGAATGGCTACACCTTC
few | 17 | - | TRBJ2-5 | TRBV7-9 | CASSRSPGGPNEETQYF | TGTGCCAGCAGCCGATCTCCCGGGGGACCTAACGAAGAGACCCAGTACTTC
few | 16 | TRBD1 | TRBJ2-2 | TRBV5-6 | CASSLLYSGGTGELFF | TGTGCCAGCAGCCTCCTATATTCAGGGGGCACCGGGGAGCTGTTTTTT
- | 13 | - | TRBJ2-1 | TRBV19 | CASSIAPGGEQFF | TGTGCCAGTAGTATAGCTCCAGGAGGAGAGCAGTTCTTC
few | 14 | TRBD1 | TRBJ1-1 | TRBV29-1 | CSVRQGALNTEAFF | TGCAGCGTCCGACAGGGAGCTCTGAACACTGAAGCTTTCTTT
- | 15 | TRBD2 | TRBJ2-1 | TRBV7-9 | CASSPTSGNINEQFF | TGTGCCAGCAGCCCGACTAGCGGGAATATCAATGAGCAGTTCTTC
- | 11 | - | TRBJ1-1 | TRBV19 | CASSPSTEAFF | TGTGCCAGTAGTCCGAGCACTGAAGCTTTCTTT
few | 17 | - | TRBJ2-5 | TRBV5-1 | CASSLEEGALLRETQYF | TGCGCCAGCAGCTTGGAGGAGGGGGCGCTTTTGCGAGAGACCCAGTACTTC
few | 14 | - | TRBJ2-7 | TRBV9 | CASSVGSGSYEQYF | TGTGCCAGCAGCGTAGGTTCCGGCTCCTACGAGCAGTACTTC